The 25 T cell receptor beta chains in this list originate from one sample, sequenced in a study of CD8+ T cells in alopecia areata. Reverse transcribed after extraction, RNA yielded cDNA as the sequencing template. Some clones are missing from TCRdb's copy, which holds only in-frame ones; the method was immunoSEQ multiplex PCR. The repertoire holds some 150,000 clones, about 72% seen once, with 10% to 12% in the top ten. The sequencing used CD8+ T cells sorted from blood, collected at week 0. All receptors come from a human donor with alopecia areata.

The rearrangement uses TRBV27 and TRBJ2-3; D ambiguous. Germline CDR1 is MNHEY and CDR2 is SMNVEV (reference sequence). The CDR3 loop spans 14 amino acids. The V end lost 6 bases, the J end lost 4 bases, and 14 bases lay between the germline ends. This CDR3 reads CASSPRVASDTQYF. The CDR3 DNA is TGTGCCAGCAGCCCTCGGGTGGCTTCAGATACGCAGTATTTT.

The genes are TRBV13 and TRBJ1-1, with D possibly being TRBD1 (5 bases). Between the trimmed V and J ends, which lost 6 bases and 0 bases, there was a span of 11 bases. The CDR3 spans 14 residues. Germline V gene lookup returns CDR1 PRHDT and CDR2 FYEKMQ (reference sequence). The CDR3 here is CASSIGGLNTEAFF. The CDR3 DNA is TGTGCCAGCAGTATTGGGGGACTGAACACTGAAGCTTTCTTT.

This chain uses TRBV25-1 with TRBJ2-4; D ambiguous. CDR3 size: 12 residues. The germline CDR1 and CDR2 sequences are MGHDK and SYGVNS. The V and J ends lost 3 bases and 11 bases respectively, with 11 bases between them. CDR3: CASSEGGLLQYF. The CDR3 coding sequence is TGTGCCAGCAGTGAGGGTGGCTTACTTCAGTACTTC.

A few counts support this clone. This CDR3 reads CAWSVGAIARGYTF. CDR3 bases: TGTGCCTGGAGCGTCGGGGCGATCGCGAGAGGCTACACCTTC. This chain connects TRBV30 to TRBJ1-2; TRBD1 might be the D (5 bases). Germline-derived CDR1 and CDR2 are GTSNPN and SVGIG (reference sequence). CDR3 length: 14 amino acids. Trimming took 3 bases from V and 8 from J, leaving 19 bases between them.

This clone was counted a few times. Written as DNA, the CDR3 is TGCGCCAGCAGCTCGGGACACTATGGCTACACCTTC. Its translation is CASSSGHYGYTF. J is TRBJ1-2 and V is TRBV5-1, with D tentatively TRBD1 (5 bases). V lost 3 bases and J lost 3, with 6 bases in between. CDR1 SGHRS and CDR2 YFSETQ come from the germline V gene. The CDR3 is 12 residues long.

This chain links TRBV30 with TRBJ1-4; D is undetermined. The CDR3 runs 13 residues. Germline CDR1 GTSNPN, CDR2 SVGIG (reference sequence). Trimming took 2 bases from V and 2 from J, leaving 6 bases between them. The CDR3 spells CAWSSDTNEKLFF. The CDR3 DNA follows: TGTGCCTGGAGTTCAGATACTAATGAAAAACTGTTTTTT.

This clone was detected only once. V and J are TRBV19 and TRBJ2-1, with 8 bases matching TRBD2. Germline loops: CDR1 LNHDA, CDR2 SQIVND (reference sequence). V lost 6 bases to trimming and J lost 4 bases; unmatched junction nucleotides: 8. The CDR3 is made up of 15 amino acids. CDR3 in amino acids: CASSLARGGYNEQFF. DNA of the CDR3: TGTGCCAGTAGCCTCGCCCGGGGGGGATACAATGAGCAGTTCTTC.

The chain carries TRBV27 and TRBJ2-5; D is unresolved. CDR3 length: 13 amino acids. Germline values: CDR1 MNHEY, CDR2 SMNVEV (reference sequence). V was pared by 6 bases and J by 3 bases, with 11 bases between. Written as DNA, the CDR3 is TGTGCCAGCAGCACCGATTGGGAAGAGACCCAGTACTTC. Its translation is CASSTDWEETQYF.

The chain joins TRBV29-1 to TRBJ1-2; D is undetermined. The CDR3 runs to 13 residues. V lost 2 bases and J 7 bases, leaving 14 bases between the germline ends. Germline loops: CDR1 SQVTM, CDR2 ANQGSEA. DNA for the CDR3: TGCAGCGTTGAATCTCGCCGAGCGGGTGGCTACACCTTC. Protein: CSVESRRAGGYTF.

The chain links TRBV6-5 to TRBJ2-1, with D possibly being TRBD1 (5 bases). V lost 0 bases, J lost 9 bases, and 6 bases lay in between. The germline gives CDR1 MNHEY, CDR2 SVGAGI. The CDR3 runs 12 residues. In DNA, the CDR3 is TGTGCCAGCAGTTACTCAGGGGTTGAGCAGTTCTTC. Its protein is CASSYSGVEQFF.

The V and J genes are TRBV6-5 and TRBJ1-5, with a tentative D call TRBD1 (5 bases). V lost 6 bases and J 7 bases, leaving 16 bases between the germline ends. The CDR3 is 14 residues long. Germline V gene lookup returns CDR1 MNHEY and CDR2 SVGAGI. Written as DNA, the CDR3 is TGTGCCAGCAGCGTATCAGGGTTTGGACAGCCCCAGCATTTT. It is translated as CASSVSGFGQPQHF.

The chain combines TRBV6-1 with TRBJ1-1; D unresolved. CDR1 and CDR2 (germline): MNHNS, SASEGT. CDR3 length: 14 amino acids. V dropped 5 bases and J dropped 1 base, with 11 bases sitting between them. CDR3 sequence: CASSFAAANTEAFF. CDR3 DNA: TGTGCCAGCAGTTTTGCTGCAGCGAACACTGAAGCTTTCTTT.

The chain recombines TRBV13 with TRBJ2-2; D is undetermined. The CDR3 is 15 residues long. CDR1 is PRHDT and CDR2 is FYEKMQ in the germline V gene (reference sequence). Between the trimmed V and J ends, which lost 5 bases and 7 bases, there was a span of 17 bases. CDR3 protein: CASSSRPSGLGELFF. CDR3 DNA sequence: TGTGCCAGCAGCAGTCGACCCAGTGGGCTCGGGGAGCTGTTTTTT.

The DNA of the CDR3 is TGTGCCTGGAGTCTGGGACAGGGGGACTTTAACACTGAAGCTTTCTTT. This translates into CAWSLGQGDFNTEAFF. V usage is TRBV30 and J usage is TRBJ1-1; TRBD1 aligns across 11 bases. This CDR3 has 16 residues. Germline CDR1 GTSNPN, CDR2 SVGIG (reference sequence). V trimming: 2 bases; J trimming: 2 bases; junction bases outside the gene matches: 7. The whole variable domain, filled in from reference TRBV30 and TRBJ1-1, reads SQTIHQWPATLVQPVGSPLSLECTVEGTSNPNLYWYRQAAGRGLQLLFYSVGIGQISSEVPQNLSASRPQDRQFILSSKKLLLSDSGFYLCAWSLGQGDFNTEAFFGQGTRLTVV.

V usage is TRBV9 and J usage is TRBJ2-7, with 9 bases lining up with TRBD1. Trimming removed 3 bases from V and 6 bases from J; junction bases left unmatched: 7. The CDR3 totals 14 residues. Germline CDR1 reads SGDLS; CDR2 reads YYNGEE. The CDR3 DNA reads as TGTGCCAGCAGCGGGAGGACAGGGGCTATCGAGCAGTACTTC. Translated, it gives CASSGRTGAIEQYF.

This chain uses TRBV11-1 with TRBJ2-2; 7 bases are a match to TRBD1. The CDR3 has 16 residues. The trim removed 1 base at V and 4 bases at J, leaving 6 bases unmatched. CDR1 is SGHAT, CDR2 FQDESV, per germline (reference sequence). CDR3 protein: CASSLGRQGVTGELFF. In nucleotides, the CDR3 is TGTGCCAGCAGCTTAGGGCGGCAGGGGGTCACCGGGGAGCTGTTTTTT.

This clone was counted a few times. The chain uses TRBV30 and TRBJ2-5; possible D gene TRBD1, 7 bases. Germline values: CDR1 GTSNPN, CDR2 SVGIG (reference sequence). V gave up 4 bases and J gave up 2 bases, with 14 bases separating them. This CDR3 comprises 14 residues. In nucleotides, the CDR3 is TGTGCCTGGACCCCAGGGGGGTTGCAAGAGACCCAGTACTTC. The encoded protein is CAWTPGGLQETQYF.

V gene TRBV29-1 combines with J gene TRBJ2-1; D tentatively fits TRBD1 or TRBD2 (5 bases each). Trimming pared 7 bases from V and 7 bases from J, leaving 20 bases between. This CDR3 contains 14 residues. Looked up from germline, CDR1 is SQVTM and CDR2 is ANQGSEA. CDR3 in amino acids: CSAEGYGAENEQFF. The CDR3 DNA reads TGCAGCGCTGAGGGGTACGGGGCCGAGAATGAGCAGTTCTTC.

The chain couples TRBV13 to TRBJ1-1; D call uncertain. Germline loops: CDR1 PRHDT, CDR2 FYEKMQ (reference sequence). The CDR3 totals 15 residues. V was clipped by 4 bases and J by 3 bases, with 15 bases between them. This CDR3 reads CASSSADRFHTEAFF. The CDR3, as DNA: TGTGCCAGCAGCTCAGCGGACCGCTTCCACACTGAAGCTTTCTTT.

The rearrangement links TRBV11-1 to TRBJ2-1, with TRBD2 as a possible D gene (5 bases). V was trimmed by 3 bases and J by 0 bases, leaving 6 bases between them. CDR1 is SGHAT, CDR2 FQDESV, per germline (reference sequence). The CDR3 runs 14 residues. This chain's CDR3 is CASSLGSSYNEQFF. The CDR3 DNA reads TGTGCCAGCAGCTTGGGGAGCTCCTACAATGAGCAGTTCTTC. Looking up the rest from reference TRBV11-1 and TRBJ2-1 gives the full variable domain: EAEVAQSPRYKITEKSQAVAFWCDPISGHATLYWYRQILGQGPELLVQFQDESVVDDSQLPKDRFSAERLKGVDSTLKIQPAELGDSAMYLCASSLGSSYNEQFFGPGTRLTVL.

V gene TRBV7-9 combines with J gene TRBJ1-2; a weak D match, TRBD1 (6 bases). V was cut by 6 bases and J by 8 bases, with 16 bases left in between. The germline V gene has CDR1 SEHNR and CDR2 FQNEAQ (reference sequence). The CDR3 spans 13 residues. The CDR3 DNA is TGTGCCAGCAGACCAACAGGGTATGAGGGCTACACCTTC. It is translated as CASRPTGYEGYTF.

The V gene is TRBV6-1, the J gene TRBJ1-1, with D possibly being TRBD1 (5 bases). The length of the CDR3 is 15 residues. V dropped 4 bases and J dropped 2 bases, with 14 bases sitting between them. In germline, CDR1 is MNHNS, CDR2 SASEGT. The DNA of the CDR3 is TGTGCCAGCAGTGTGCTGGGGACTGCAAACACTGAAGCTTTCTTT. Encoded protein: CASSVLGTANTEAFF.

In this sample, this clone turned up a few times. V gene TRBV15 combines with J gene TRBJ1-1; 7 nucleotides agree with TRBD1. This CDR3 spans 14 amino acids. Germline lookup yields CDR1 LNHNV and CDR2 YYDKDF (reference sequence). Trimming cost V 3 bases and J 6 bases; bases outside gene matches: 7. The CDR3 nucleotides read TGTGCCACCAGCAGGGGCAGGGGGGACTCTGAAGCTTTCTTT. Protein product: CATSRGRGDSEAFF.

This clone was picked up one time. CDR3 in amino acids: CSVDGTQGRSGTGELFF. CDR3 DNA: TGCAGCGTTGATGGAACACAGGGGCGTTCGGGCACCGGGGAGCTGTTTTTT. The gene calls are TRBV29-1 and TRBJ2-2; 7 positions match TRBD1. Germline values: CDR1 SQVTM, CDR2 ANQGSEA. This CDR3 has 17 residues. J was trimmed by 4 bases and V by 3 bases; bases with no gene match: 14.

CDR3 sequence reads: CASSSGVAGSYEQYF. The CDR3, as DNA: TGTGCCAGCAGCTCGGGGGTAGCGGGGTCCTACGAGCAGTACTTC. The V call is TRBV11-3, the J call TRBJ2-7; 8 nucleotides match TRBD2. CDR1 SGHNT and CDR2 YENEEA come from the germline V gene. The CDR3 consists of 15 residues. V shed 4 bases, J shed 1 base, and the junction held 6 bases outside the gene matches.